This T cell receptor (beta chain) stems from a study of T cells in Graves' hyperthyroidism and ophthalmopathy. This clonotype was recorded many times. CDR3 size: 18 residues. Trimming removed 2 bases from V and 0 bases from J, with 16 bases in between. Researchers took RNA transcripts and amplified the TCR beta CDR3 regions from them. When the TCR CDR3 underwent first-round RT-PCR, the HTBI primer set was used. Via MiXCR, TCRdb re-called the multiplex PCR reads, giving one row per CDR3 protein. The sample includes some 360,000 distinct CDR3 sequences, 15% to 20% of them seen just once. This TCR came from a woman aged 40 to 55 with Graves' ophthalmopathy. The sample comprised blood. The V gene is TRBV12-3 or TRBV12-4, the J gene TRBJ2-2; D is unresolved. CDR3 in DNA: TGTGCCAGCAGTTTATATTTTTTCTCCCCTTCGAACACCGGGGAGCTGTTTTTT. It encodes CASSLYFFSPSNTGELFF.